This T cell receptor (beta chain) was documented in a study of blood T cell repertoires in COVID-19. With respect to this clone: One end of the junction fails to match germline, which may point to a read error.

This CDR3 spans 15 amino acids. Germline V gene data show CDR1 as SSHAT and CDR2 as FNYEAQ (reference sequence). Sequenced by immunoSEQ multiplex PCR; TCRdb stores in-frame clones only, minus some. The sample has tens of thousands of clones; approximately 90% are singletons. This receptor was obtained from an elderly man with acute or convalescent COVID-19. The sample was peripheral blood. The genes are TRBV7-7 and TRBJ2-7; 8 bases are shared with TRBD2. CDR3 region: CASSLGSSGEYEQYF. The CDR3 DNA reads TGTGCTAGCAGCTTAGGTAGTAGCGGGGAATACGAGCAGTACTTC.